This passage covers 18 T cell receptor beta chains from one sample sequenced in a study of blood T cell dynamics during melanoma immunotherapy. The time point denotes: pre-treatment baseline. The method was immunoSEQ multiplex PCR; TCRdb's version includes in-frame clones alone and lacks a portion of them. In the table there are some 9,900 clones, approximately 89% of which are singletons. This material consisted of blood, taken from a patient treated with checkpoint blockade. The receptors shown here come from a human donor with melanoma.

The chain couples TRBV6-5 to TRBJ2-2; no definite D call. V lost 1 base to trimming and J lost 4 bases, with 13 bases between them. The CDR3 is 16 residues long. Germline assignment: CDR1 MNHEY and CDR2 SVGAGI. CDR3 in DNA: TGTGCCAGCAGTTACTTCTCAGGCCCGAGCACCGGGGAGCTGTTTTTT. It translates to CASSYFSGPSTGELFF.

This clone was seen only a few times. The rearrangement links TRBV19 to TRBJ1-4; D gene ambiguous. Per the germline V gene, CDR1 is LNHDA and CDR2 is SQIVND (reference sequence). CDR3 size: 14 residues. Between the trimmed V and J ends, which lost 7 bases and 0 bases, there was a span of 9 bases. CDR3 region: CASKGLATNEKLFF. The DNA for the CDR3 is TGTGCCAGTAAAGGACTTGCAACTAATGAAAAACTGTTTTTT.

V usage is TRBV6-6 and J usage is TRBJ1-6, with D possibly TRBD1 on 5 matching bases. This CDR3 contains 15 residues. Germline CDR1 reads MNHNY; CDR2 reads SVGAGI (reference sequence). Between the trimmed V and J ends, which lost 6 bases and 7 bases, there was a span of 16 bases. CDR3 DNA: TGTGCCAGCAGCCGAGCCGGGACGGTCAATTCACCCCTCCACTTT. It translates to CASSRAGTVNSPLHF.

V gene TRBV28 combines with J gene TRBJ1-2; 9 bases are a match to TRBD1. The V gene end was trimmed by 5 bases and the J gene end by 7 bases; junction bases not matched to a gene: 11. Looked up from germline, CDR1 is MDHEN and CDR2 is SYDVKM. The CDR3 spans 15 residues. The CDR3 is CASSVPRGQGGGYTF. The CDR3 DNA follows: TGTGCCAGCAGTGTACCAAGGGGACAGGGCGGTGGCTACACCTTC.

This clone was seen only a few times. The CDR3 protein is CASSATGGRETQYF. The DNA of the CDR3 is TGTGCCAGTAGTGCGACAGGGGGCAGGGAGACCCAGTACTTC. The J gene is TRBJ2-5, the V gene TRBV19, with TRBD1 matching over 10 bases. This CDR3 contains 14 residues. The trim removed 5 bases at V and 5 bases at J, leaving 5 bases unmatched. CDR1 is LNHDA, CDR2 SQIVND, per germline (reference sequence).

This rearrangement joins TRBV2 to TRBJ2-7; D is unclear. The CDR3 sequence is 12 residues long. Germline V gene sequence: CDR1 SNHLY, CDR2 FYNNEI. V was pared by 7 bases and J by 4 bases, with 11 bases between. The CDR3 is CASNPMGYEQYF. CDR3 sequence (DNA): TGTGCCAGCAACCCCATGGGGTACGAGCAGTACTTC.

V usage is TRBV6-1 and J usage is TRBJ2-1, with D perhaps TRBD2 (5 bases). The germline V gene has CDR1 MNHNS and CDR2 SASEGT. This CDR3 comprises 14 residues. V shed 7 bases and J shed 4 bases, with 14 bases lying between them. CDR3 coding DNA: TGTGCCAGCAAGGAGGCACAATCTTACAATGAGCAGTTCTTC. Translating gives CASKEAQSYNEQFF.

This chain uses TRBV27 with TRBJ1-6; D unresolved. Looked up from germline, CDR1 is MNHEY and CDR2 is SMNVEV (reference sequence). The CDR3 totals 15 residues. The ends were cut back, 6 bases at V and 5 bases at J, with 14 bases in the middle. The CDR3 spells CASSISGVNNSPLHF. The CDR3 DNA follows: TGTGCCAGCAGCATATCCGGGGTAAATAATTCACCCCTCCACTTT.

As concerns this clone: The same CDR3 is also encoded by other DNA sequences in this sample. V and J are TRBV7-6 and TRBJ1-2; D is undetermined. V lost 1 base and J 7 bases, leaving 10 bases between the germline ends. This CDR3 spans 13 amino acids. In germline, CDR1 is SGHVS, CDR2 FNYEAQ. Written as DNA, the CDR3 is TGTGCCAGCAGCTTAGATCGGGAGGCTGGCTACACCTTC. It codes for CASSLDREAGYTF.

This chain joins TRBV20-1 and TRBJ2-7, with unresolved D. The CDR3 consists of 11 residues. Germline V gene lookup returns CDR1 DFQATT and CDR2 SNEGSKA (reference sequence). The germline V and J ends were trimmed by 3 bases and 3 bases, with 6 bases remaining between them. Written as DNA, the CDR3 is TGCAGTGCTAGGGGAAACTACGAGCAGTACTTC. Translated, it gives CSARGNYEQYF.

The chain is built from TRBV14 and TRBJ2-1; 13 nucleotides match TRBD2. The CDR3 loop spans 21 amino acids. The J segment lost 0 bases and the V segment lost 4 bases, leaving 15 bases of the junction unmatched. Per germline, CDR1 SGHDN and CDR2 FVKESK. The CDR3 nucleotides are TGTGCCAGCAGCCCAAGATATATTTACAGGACTAGCGGGAGCTCCTACAATGAGCAGTTCTTC. Protein product: CASSPRYIYRTSGSSYNEQFF. The entire variable domain, with the rest obtained from reference TRBV14 and TRBJ2-1, is as follows: EAGVTQFPSHSVIEKGQTVTLRCDPISGHDNLYWYRRVMGKEIKFLLHFVKESKQDESGMPNNRFLAERTGGTYSTLKVQPAELEDSGVYFCASSPRYIYRTSGSSYNEQFFGPGTRLTVL.

This clone has only one observation. J is TRBJ2-3 and V is TRBV28; 7 nucleotides agree with TRBD2. Germline V lookup: CDR1 MDHEN, CDR2 SYDVKM. The CDR3 has 14 amino acids. Unmatched junction bases numbered 4, after V lost 6 bases and J lost 1 base. The CDR3 DNA reads as TGTGCCAGCAGCCCAAGCGGGGGCACAGATACGCAGTATTTT. It translates to CASSPSGGTDTQYF. Looking up the rest from reference TRBV28 and TRBJ2-3 gives the full variable domain: DVKVTQSSRYLVKRTGEKVFLECVQDMDHENMFWYRQDPGLGLRLIYFSYDVKMKEKGDIPEGYSVSREKKERFSLILESASTNQTSMYLCASSPSGGTDTQYFGPGTRLTVL.

This chain joins TRBV5-1 and TRBJ1-1; 8 bases map to TRBD1. Trimming cost V 2 bases and J 1 base; bases outside gene matches: 1. CDR3 length equals 14 residues. From germline, CDR1 is SGHRS and CDR2 YFSETQ. This chain's CDR3 is CASSFGTGNTEAFF. The CDR3 DNA reads as TGCGCCAGCAGCTTCGGGACAGGGAACACTGAAGCTTTCTTT.

The chain uses TRBV6-5 and TRBJ2-7; D possibly corresponds to TRBD1 (6 bases). V gave up 8 bases and J gave up 7 bases, with 21 bases separating them. The CDR3 is 14 amino acids. From germline, CDR1 is MNHEY and CDR2 SVGAGI. CDR3 nucleotides: TGTGCCAGCGGGACCCCGGGACAATCTACGGAGCAGTACTTC. Translation: CASGTPGQSTEQYF.

This clone was detected only a few times. The chain is built from TRBV9 and TRBJ1-4; the match to TRBD1 covers 9 bases. V shed 3 bases, J shed 5 bases, and the junction held 5 bases outside the gene matches. Germline values: CDR1 SGDLS, CDR2 YYNGEE. The CDR3 is made up of 15 amino acids. The CDR3 protein is CASSARGTGNEKLFF. In nucleotides, the CDR3 is TGTGCCAGCAGCGCAAGAGGGACAGGGAATGAAAAACTGTTTTTT.

The chain employs TRBV25-1 and TRBJ1-6; 9 bases are shared with TRBD1. Germline-derived CDR1 and CDR2 are MGHDK and SYGVNS. CDR3 length: 13 residues. V dropped 8 bases and J dropped 9; count of bases not matched to a gene: 5. CDR3 sequence (DNA): TGTGCCAGCGAGGGGACAGGGACTTCACCCCTCCACTTT. It is translated as CASEGTGTSPLHF.

This chain connects TRBV7-8 to TRBJ2-3; D gene ambiguous. This CDR3 has 14 amino acids. Germline V gene lookup returns CDR1 SGHVS and CDR2 FQNEAQ. V shed 3 bases and J shed 4 bases, with 11 bases lying between them. Here the CDR3 DNA reads TGTGCCAGCAGCTTGGGCTTCCTTTCAGATACGCAGTATTTT. It codes for CASSLGFLSDTQYF.

This clone was observed once. This chain uses TRBV9 with TRBJ2-3; 10 bases map to TRBD1. With V trimmed by 3 bases and J by 4 bases, 5 bases remained unmatched. CDR3 length: 15 amino acids. CDR1 SGDLS and CDR2 YYNGEE come from the germline V gene. CDR3: CASSDTDRGPDTQYF. The CDR3 DNA follows: TGTGCCAGCAGCGACACTGACAGGGGGCCAGATACGCAGTATTTT.